This T cell receptor (beta chain) was found in a study of blood T cell repertoires in COVID-19. Authors' methods: Cell counts per sample came from amplifying reference gene primers. Repertoires were generated with immunoSEQ multiplex PCR, while TCRdb's copy carries only in-frame clones and drops some. V, J and clone size are taken as reported in that table, and D and trimming were inferred from the DNA itself. The table has roughly 100,000 clones, around 88% seen once; the top ten hold less than 4.5%. This CDR3 is built from 14 residues. Looked up from germline, CDR1 is SGHKS and CDR2 is YYEKEE (reference sequence). J lost 4 bases, V lost 3 bases, and 4 bases had no gene match.

This chain links TRBV5-5 with TRBJ1-2; 9 bases fit TRBD1. Sequencing used peripheral blood. This receptor was identified in a human donor in a cohort sampled during active COVID-19. CDR3 sequence reads: CASSYPTGGYGYTF. The CDR3 nucleotides read TGTGCCAGCAGCTACCCGACAGGGGGCTATGGCTACACCTTC.